This TCR beta chain was obtained from a study of Ad26.COV2.S vaccination and SARS-CoV-2 variants. Study-wide results and caveats: The analyses of TCR breadth and depth may have understated the size of total T cell responses. A substantial breadth of spike-specific CD8+ and CD4+ T cell responses after vaccination has been reported. Participants in the vaccine arm had higher spike-specific TCR breadth; placebo recipients had lower. People who got the vaccine or the placebo had similar non-spike TCR breadth.

Regarding this clone: Its antigen is still unknown.

The protocol was immunoSEQ multiplex PCR, while the TCRdb copy is restricted to in-frame clones and leaves out a portion. The data contain around 370,000 clones, around 92% of them singletons. Trimming removed 4 bases from V and 2 bases from J, with 15 bases in between. CDR1 SGHTA and CDR2 FQGTGA come from the germline V gene. This CDR3 has 15 amino acids. The chain joins TRBV7-3 to TRBJ2-7; the D gene could be TRBD1 or TRBD2 (5 bases each). The sequenced sample was peripheral blood, obtained after recovery from COVID-19. The TCR was taken from a human donor who had recovered from COVID-19. The chain's CDR3 is CASSSTGTGTYEQYF. DNA of the CDR3: TGTGCCAGCAGCTCAACCGGGACGGGAACCTACGAGCAGTACTTC. Using reference TRBV7-3 and TRBJ2-7 for the parts outside the CDR3, the full variable domain is GAGVSQTPSNKVTEKGKYVELRCDPISGHTALYWYRQSLGQGPEFLIYFQGTGAADDSGLPNDRFFAVRPEGSVSTLKIQRTERGDSAVYLCASSSTGTGTYEQYFGPGTRLTVT.